This TCR beta chain derives from a study of post-analysis software for immune sequencing data. Study-wide points: Comparison with controls showed significantly lower normalized Chao1 diversity in multiple sclerosis patients. Included in a set of five TRBV segments more frequent in patients than controls were TRBV5-6, TRBV5-1 and TRBV20-1. Same-batch preparations were strongly co-clustered by F measure.

Note on this clonotype: Its specificity is not known.

V lost 5 bases and J lost 13; bases outside the gene matches: 22. The CDR3 has 17 amino acids. Germline CDR1 and CDR2: SGHRS and YFSETQ. Prepared TCR beta cDNA libraries contained unique molecular identifiers. Each batch of about 0.9 to 10 million T cells produced around 460,000 cDNA molecules. One entry per CDR3 protein, called by TCRdb with MiXCR from the PCR reads. Of about 400,000 distinct CDR3 sequences in the sample, 30% to 45% were seen once. The specimen was blood. The sequence came from a girl between 10 and 17 years old with multiple sclerosis. The V and J genes are TRBV5-1 and TRBJ2-4, with TRBD1 identical over 9 bases. This CDR3 is CASSDAGRDRVDGGQYF. DNA of the CDR3: TGCGCCAGCAGTGACGCCGGCCGGGACAGGGTGGATGGGGGGCAGTACTTC.